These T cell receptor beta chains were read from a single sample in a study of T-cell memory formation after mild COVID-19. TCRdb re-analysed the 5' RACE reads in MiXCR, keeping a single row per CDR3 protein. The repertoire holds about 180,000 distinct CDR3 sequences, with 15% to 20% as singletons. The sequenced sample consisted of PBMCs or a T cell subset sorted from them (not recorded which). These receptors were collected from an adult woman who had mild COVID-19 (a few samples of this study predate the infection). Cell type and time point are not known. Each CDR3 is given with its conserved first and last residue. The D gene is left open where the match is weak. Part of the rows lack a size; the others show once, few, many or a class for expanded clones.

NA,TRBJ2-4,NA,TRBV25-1,CASSESGGKNIQYF,TGTGCCAGCAGTGAATCCGGGGGCAAAAACATTCAGTACTTC
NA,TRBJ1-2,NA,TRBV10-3,CAIRATEPLNYGYTF,TGTGCCATCAGGGCGACAGAACCACTTAACTATGGCTACACCTTC
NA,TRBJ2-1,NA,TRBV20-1,CSARDYLSGEQFF,TGCAGTGCTAGAGATTACCTAAGTGGTGAGCAGTTCTTC
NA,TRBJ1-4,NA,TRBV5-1,CASSLYVGATNEKLFF,TGCGCCAGCAGCTTGTATGTTGGGGCGACTAATGAAAAACTGTTTTTT
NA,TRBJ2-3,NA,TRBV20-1,CSARGVGLLKQYF,TGCAGTGCTAGAGGGGTTGGTCTCCTGAAGCAGTATTTT
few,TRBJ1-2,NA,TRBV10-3,CAIRQDTLGGYTF,TGTGCCATCAGACAAGACACCTTGGGGGGCTACACCTTC
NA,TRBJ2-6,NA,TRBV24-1,CATSDLSAGANVLTF,TGTGCCACCAGTGATTTAAGCGCGGGGGCCAACGTCCTGACTTTC
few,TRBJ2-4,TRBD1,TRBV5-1,CASRKGQGALENIQYF,TGCGCCAGCAGAAAGGGACAGGGGGCTCTGGAAAACATTCAGTACTTC
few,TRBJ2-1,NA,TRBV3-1,CASSRPVGSGYNEQFF,TGTGCCAGCAGCCGACCCGTGGGGTCCGGATACAATGAGCAGTTCTTC
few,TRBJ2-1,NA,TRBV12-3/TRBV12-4,CASSLNGGNEQFF,TGTGCCAGCAGTTTAAACGGGGGTAATGAGCAGTTCTTC
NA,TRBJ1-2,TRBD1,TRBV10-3,CATFDRDFYGYTF,TGTGCCACTTTCGACAGGGACTTCTATGGCTACACCTTC
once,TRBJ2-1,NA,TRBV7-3,CASSNLNEQFF,TGTGCCAGCAGCAACCTCAATGAGCAGTTCTTC